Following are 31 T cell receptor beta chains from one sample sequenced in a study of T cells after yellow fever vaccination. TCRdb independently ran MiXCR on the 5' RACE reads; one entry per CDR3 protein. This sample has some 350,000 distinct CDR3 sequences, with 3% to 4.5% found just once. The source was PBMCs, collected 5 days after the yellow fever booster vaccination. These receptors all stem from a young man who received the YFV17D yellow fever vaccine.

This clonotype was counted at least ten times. The CDR3 reads CASSSLQGKDTQYF. DNA for the CDR3: TGTGCCAGCAGCAGCCTACAGGGGAAAGATACGCAGTATTTT. V usage is TRBV11-2 and J usage is TRBJ2-3; 7 positions match TRBD1. CDR1 is SGHAT, CDR2 FQNNGV, per germline. This CDR3 region has 14 residues. V lost 5 bases and J lost 5; bases outside the gene matches: 7.

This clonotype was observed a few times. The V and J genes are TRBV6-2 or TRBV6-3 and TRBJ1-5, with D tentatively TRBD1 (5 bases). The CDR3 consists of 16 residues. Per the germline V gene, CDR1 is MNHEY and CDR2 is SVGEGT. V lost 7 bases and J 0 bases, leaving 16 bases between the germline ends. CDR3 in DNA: TGTGCCAGCACCCAGACCTACAGGTATAGCAATCAGCCCCAGCATTTT. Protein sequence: CASTQTYRYSNQPQHF.

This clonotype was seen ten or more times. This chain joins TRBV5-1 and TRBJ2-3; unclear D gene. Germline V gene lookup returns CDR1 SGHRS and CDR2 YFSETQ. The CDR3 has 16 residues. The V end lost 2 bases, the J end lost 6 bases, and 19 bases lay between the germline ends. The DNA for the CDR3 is TGCGCCAGCAGCTTACTCGCCTCTGGACCGGAGGATACGCAGTATTTT. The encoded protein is CASSLLASGPEDTQYF.

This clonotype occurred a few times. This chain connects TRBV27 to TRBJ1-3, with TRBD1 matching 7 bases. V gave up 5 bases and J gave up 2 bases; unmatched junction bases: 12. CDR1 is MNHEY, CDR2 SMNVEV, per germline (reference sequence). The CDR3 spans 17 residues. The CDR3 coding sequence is TGTGCCAGCAGTCTAGCAGGGGGAGGGGTCCCTGGAAACACCATATATTTT. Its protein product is CASSLAGGGVPGNTIYF.

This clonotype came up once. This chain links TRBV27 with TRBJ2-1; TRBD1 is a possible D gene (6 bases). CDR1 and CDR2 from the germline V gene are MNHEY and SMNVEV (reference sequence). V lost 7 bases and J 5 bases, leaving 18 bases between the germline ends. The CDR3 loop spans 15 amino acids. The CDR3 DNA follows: TGTGCCAGCAACTGCACGGACAGCGATAACAATGAGCAGTTCTTC. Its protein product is CASNCTDSDNNEQFF.

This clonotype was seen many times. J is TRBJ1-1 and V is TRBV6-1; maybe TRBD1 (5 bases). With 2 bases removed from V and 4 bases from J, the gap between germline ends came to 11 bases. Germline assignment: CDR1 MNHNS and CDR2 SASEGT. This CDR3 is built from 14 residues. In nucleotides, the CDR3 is TGTGCCAGCAGTGAACCCGGGGCAGGCACTGAAGCTTTCTTT. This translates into CASSEPGAGTEAFF.

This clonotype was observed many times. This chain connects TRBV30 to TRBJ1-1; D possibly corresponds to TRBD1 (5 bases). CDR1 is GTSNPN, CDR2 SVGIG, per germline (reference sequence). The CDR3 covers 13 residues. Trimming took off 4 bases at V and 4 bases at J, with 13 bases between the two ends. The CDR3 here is CAWNRPGRTEAFF. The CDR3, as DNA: TGTGCCTGGAATCGACCAGGGCGCACTGAAGCTTTCTTT.

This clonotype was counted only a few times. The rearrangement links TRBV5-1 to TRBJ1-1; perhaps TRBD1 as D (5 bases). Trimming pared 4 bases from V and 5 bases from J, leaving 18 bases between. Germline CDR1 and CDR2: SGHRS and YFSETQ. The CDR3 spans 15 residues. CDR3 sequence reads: CASSAGAPGGTEAFF. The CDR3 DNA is TGCGCCAGCAGCGCTGGGGCCCCCGGCGGGACTGAAGCTTTCTTT.

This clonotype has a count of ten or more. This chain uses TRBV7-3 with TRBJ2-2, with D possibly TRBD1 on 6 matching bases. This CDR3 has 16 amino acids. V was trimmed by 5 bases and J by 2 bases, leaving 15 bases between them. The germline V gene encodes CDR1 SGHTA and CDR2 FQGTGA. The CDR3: CASSPQGSGNTGELFF. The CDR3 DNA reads TGTGCCAGCAGCCCCCAGGGGAGCGGCAACACCGGGGAGCTGTTTTTT.

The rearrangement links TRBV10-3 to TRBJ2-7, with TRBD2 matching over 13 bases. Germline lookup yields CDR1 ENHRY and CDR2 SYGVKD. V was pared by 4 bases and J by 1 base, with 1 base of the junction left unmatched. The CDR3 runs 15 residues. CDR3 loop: CAISGTSGSSYEQYF. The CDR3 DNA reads TGTGCCATCAGTGGGACTAGCGGGAGTTCCTACGAGCAGTACTTC.

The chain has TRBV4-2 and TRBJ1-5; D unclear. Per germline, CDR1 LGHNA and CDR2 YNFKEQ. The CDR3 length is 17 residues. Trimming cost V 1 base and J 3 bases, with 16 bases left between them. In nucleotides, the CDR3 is TGTGCCAGCAGCCAAGTGTTCCCGACAAGGTACAATCAGCCCCAGCATTTT. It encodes CASSQVFPTRYNQPQHF.

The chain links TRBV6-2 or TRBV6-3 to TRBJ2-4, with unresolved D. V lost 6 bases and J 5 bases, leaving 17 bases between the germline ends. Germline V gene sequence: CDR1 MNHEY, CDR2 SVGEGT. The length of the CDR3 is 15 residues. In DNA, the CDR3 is TGTGCCAGCAGATCGCGGACGCGTCTCCAAAACATTCAGTACTTC. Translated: CASRSRTRLQNIQYF.

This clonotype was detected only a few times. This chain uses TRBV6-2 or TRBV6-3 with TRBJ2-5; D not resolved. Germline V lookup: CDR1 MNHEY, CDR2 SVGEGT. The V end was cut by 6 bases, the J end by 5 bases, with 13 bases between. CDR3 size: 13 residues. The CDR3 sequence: CASRLRDLETQYF. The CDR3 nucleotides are TGTGCCAGCAGGCTAAGGGATTTGGAGACCCAGTACTTC.

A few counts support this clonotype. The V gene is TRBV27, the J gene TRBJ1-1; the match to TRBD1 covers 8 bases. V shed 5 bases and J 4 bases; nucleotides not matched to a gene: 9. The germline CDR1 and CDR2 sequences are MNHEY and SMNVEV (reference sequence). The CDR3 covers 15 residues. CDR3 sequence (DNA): TGTGCCAGCAGTCCACGGACAGGGAGGGCCACTGAAGCTTTCTTT. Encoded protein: CASSPRTGRATEAFF.

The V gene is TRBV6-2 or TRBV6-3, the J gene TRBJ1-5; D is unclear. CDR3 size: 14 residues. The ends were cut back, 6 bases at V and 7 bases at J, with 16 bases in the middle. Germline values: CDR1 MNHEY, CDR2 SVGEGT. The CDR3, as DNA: TGTGCCAGCAGACCTCAAACCATCCTGCAGCCCCAGCATTTT. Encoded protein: CASRPQTILQPQHF.

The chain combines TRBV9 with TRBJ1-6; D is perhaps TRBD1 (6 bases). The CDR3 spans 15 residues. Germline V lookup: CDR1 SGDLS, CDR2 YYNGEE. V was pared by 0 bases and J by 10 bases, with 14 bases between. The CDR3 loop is CASSVVGGGGSPLHF. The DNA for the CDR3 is TGTGCCAGCAGCGTAGTAGGAGGGGGGGGCTCACCCCTCCACTTT.

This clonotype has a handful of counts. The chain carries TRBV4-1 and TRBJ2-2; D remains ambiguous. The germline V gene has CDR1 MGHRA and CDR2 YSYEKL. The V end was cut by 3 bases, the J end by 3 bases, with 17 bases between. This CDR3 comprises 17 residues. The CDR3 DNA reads TGCGCCAGCAGCCAGCCGTTTGGGCTCCGGGACACCGGGGAGCTGTTTTTT. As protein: CASSQPFGLRDTGELFF.

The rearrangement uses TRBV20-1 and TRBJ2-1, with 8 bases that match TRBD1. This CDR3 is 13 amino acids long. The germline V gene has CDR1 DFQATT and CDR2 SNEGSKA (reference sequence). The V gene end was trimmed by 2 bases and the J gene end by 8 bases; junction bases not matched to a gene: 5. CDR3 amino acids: CSARTGGGHEQFF. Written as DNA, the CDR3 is TGCAGTGCTAGAACAGGGGGAGGCCATGAGCAGTTCTTC.

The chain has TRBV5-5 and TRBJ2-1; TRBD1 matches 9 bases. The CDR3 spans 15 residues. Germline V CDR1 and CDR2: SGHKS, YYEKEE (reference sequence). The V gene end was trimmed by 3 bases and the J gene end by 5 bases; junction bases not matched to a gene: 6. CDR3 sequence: CASSSPGTGNNEQFF. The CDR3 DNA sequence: TGTGCCAGCAGCTCTCCGGGGACAGGGAACAATGAGCAGTTCTTC. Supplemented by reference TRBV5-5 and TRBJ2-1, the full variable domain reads DAGVTQSPTHLIKTRGQQVTLRCSPISGHKSVSWYQQVLGQGPQFIFQYYEKEERGRGNFPDRFSARQFPNYSSELNVNALLLGDSALYLCASSSPGTGNNEQFFGPGTRLTVL.

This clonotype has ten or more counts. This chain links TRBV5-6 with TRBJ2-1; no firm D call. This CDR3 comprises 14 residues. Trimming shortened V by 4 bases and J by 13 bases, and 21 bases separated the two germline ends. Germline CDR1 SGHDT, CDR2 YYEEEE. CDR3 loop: CASSPPPPGTEQFF. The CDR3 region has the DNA TGTGCCAGCAGCCCGCCCCCCCCGGGCACAGAACAGTTCTTC. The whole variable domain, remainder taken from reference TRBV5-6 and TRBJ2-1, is DAGVTQSPTHLIKTRGQQVTLRCSPKSGHDTVSWYQQALGQGPQFIFQYYEEEERQRGNFPDRFSGHQFPNYSSELNVNALLLGDSALYLCASSPPPPGTEQFFGPGTRLTVL.

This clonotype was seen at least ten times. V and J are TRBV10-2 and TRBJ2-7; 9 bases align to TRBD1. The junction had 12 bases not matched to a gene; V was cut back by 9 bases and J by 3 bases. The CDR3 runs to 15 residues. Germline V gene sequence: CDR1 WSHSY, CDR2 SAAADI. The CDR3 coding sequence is TGCGCCAGTCTTCAACCGGGGGACAGGGTCTACGAGCAGTACTTC. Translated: CASLQPGDRVYEQYF.

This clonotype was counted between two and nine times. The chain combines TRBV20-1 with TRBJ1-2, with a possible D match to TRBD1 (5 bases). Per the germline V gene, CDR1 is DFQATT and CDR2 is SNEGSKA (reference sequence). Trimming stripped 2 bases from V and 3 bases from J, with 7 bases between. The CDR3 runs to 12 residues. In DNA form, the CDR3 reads TGCAGTGCTAGACGGGGGGACTATGGCTACACCTTC. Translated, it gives CSARRGDYGYTF.

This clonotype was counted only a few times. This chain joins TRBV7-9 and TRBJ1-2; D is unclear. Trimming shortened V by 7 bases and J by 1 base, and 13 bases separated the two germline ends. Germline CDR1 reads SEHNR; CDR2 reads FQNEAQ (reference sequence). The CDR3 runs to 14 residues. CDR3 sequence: CASTKYEINYGYTF. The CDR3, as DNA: TGTGCCAGCACCAAATATGAGATTAACTATGGCTACACCTTC.

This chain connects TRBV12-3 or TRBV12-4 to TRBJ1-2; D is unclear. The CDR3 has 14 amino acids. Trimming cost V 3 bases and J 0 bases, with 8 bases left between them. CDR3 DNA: TGTGCCAGCAGTTTGGCTTCGGCTAACTATGGCTACACCTTC. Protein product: CASSLASANYGYTF.

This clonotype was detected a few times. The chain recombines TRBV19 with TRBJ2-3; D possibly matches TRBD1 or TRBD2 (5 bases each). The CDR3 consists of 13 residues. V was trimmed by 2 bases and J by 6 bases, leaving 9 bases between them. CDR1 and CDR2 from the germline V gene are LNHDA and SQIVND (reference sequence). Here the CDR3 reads CASSIIGGDTQYF. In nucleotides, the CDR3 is TGTGCCAGTAGTATAATTGGGGGTGATACGCAGTATTTT. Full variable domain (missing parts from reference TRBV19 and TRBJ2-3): DGGITQSPKYLFRKEGQNVTLSCEQNLNHDAMYWYRQDPGQGLRLIYYSQIVNDFQKGDIAEGYSVSREKKESFPLTVTSAQKNPTAFYLCASSIIGGDTQYFGPGTRLTVL.

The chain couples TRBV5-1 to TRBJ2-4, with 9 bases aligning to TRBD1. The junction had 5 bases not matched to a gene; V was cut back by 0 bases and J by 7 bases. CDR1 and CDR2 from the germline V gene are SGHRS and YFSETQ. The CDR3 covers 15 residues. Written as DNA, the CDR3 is TGCGCCAGCAGCTTGGCTCATGGGACAGGGAACATTCAGTACTTC. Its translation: CASSLAHGTGNIQYF.

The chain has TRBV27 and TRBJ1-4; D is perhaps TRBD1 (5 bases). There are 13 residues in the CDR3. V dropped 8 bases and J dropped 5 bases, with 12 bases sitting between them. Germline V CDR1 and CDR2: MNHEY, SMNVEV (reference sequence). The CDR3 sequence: CASWDSRNEKLFF. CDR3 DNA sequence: TGTGCCAGCTGGGACTCACGGAATGAAAAACTGTTTTTT.

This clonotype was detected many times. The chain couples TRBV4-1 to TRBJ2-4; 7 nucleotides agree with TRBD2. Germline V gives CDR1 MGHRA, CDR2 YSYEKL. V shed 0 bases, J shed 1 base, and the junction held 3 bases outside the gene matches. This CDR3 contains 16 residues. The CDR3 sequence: CASSQDWGGAKNIQYF. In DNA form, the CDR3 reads TGCGCCAGCAGCCAAGACTGGGGGGGGGCCAAAAACATTCAGTACTTC.

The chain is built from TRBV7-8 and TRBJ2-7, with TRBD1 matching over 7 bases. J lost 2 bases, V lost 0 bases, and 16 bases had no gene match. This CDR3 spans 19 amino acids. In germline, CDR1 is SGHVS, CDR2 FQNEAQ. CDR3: CASSLAEDRLTLIAYEQYF. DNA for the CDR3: TGTGCCAGCAGCTTAGCGGAGGACAGGTTAACCCTTATTGCCTACGAGCAGTACTTC.

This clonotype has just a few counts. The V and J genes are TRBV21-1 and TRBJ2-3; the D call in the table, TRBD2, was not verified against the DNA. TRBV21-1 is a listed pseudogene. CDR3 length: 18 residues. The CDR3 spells CASTLPTGLSKQTDTQYF. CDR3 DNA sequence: TGTGCCAGCACCCTCCCCACGGGTCTCTCCAAACAGACAGATACGCAGTATTTT.

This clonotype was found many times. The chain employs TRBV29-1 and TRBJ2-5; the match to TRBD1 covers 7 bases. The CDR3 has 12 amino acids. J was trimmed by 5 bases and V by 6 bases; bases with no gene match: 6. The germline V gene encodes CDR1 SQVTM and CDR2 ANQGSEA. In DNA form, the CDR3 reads TGCAGCGTCGAGTCCAGGGGGGAGACCCAGTACTTC. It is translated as CSVESRGETQYF.